Below, 9 T cell receptor beta chains from the same sample are listed, as sequenced in a study of neurological immune-mediated disorders (dated by TCRdb to between 2019 and 2020). Per the publication, the time point label means: longitudinal time-point 2. Preparation of the library involved 5' RACE. Sequencing took place on an Illumina HiSeq 2500. Using fastp at Q25 and MiXCR, TCRdb reprocessed the public reads and kept productive beta chains. Each CDR3 protein gets just one entry, which takes the most common genes and DNA from the rows behind it. In all, the sample holds roughly 60,000 distinct CDR3 sequences, and roughly 9.7% of those were seen once. The ten largest clones take up approximately 13% of the sample. Sequenced: PBMCs. Every receptor here comes from a man aged 25 to 45 in good health.

This clonotype was detected ten times or more. The chain carries TRBV18 and TRBJ1-1, with no clear D. This CDR3 spans 14 amino acids. With 8 bases removed from V and 1 base from J, the gap between germline ends came to 14 bases. Germline CDR1 is KGHSH and CDR2 is LQKENI. The chain's CDR3 is CASTASRGNTEAFF. The CDR3 DNA is TGTGCCAGCACCGCTTCACGGGGGAACACTGAAGCTTTCTTT. Drawing the rest from reference TRBV18 and TRBJ1-1, the complete variable domain is NAGVMQNPRHLVRRRGQEARLRCSPMKGHSHVYWYRQLPEEGLKFMVYLQKENIIDESGMPKERFSAEFPKEGPSILRIQQVVRGDSAAYFCASTASRGNTEAFFGQGTRLTVV.

This clonotype was counted ten times or more. This chain links TRBV12-3 or TRBV12-4 with TRBJ2-2; no clear D gene. This CDR3 has 14 residues. The germline V and J ends were trimmed by 3 bases and 2 bases, with 7 bases remaining between them. DNA of the CDR3: TGTGCCAGCAGTTTTTTTGCCAACACCGGGGAGCTGTTTTTT. Translated: CASSFFANTGELFF.

This clonotype showed up many times. The V gene is TRBV5-1, the J gene TRBJ2-1; the D gene is possibly TRBD1 (6 bases). The CDR3 is 13 residues long. Germline lookup yields CDR1 SGHRS and CDR2 YFSETQ. V was pared by 0 bases and J by 8 bases, with 9 bases between. The CDR3 sequence: CASSLAAGDEQFF. The DNA of the CDR3 is TGCGCCAGCAGCTTGGCCGCAGGGGATGAGCAGTTCTTC.

This clonotype came up many times. This sequence joins TRBV5-1 and TRBJ2-1; 7 bases fit TRBD1. The CDR3 has 13 residues. J gave up 5 bases and V 7 bases, and 6 bases lay outside the gene matches. Per the germline V gene, CDR1 is SGHRS and CDR2 is YFSETQ. The CDR3 bases are TGCGCCAGCGGCAGGGGGTGGGACAATGAGCAGTTCTTC. This gives the protein CASGRGWDNEQFF.

This clonotype showed up many times. The chain couples TRBV12-3 or TRBV12-4 to TRBJ1-5; D may be TRBD1 (6 bases). The CDR3 spans 15 residues. Trimming took 6 bases from V and 1 from J, leaving 13 bases between them. The CDR3 sequence is CASRGLGASNQPQHF. Written as DNA, the CDR3 is TGTGCCAGCAGGGGTCTGGGGGCAAGCAATCAGCCCCAGCATTTT.

This clonotype was counted ten times or more. J is TRBJ1-1 and V is TRBV29-1; D is undetermined. Trimming removed 3 bases from V and 9 bases from J, with 11 bases in between. The CDR3 covers 11 residues. Germline V lookup: CDR1 SQVTM, CDR2 ANQGSEA. The CDR3 reads CSVERNDQAFF. CDR3 in DNA: TGCAGCGTTGAGAGGAACGACCAAGCTTTCTTT.

This clonotype appeared many times. The chain links TRBV24-1 to TRBJ2-2, with TRBD2 matching 12 bases. The CDR3 runs to 18 residues. Germline CDR1 and CDR2: KGHDR and SFDVKD. V shed 2 bases and J 3 bases; nucleotides not matched to a gene: 6. Here the CDR3 reads CATSDSGTSGFYTGELFF. Written as DNA, the CDR3 is TGTGCCACCAGTGATTCCGGGACTAGCGGGTTCTACACCGGGGAGCTGTTTTTT.

This clonotype was found a few times. This sequence joins TRBV3-1 and TRBJ2-7; possibly TRBD2 for D (6 bases). CDR3 length: 15 amino acids. Germline CDR1 is LGHDT and CDR2 is YNNKEL (reference sequence). Trimming took off 1 base at V and 0 bases at J, with 10 bases between the two ends. The CDR3 DNA sequence: TGTGCCAGCAGCCAAGGAAGCGGGTTCTCCTACGAGCAGTACTTC. Its translation: CASSQGSGFSYEQYF.

This clonotype has at least ten counts. The V gene is TRBV6-4, the J gene TRBJ2-2, with 10 bases aligning to TRBD2. Germline loops: CDR1 MRHNA, CDR2 SNTAGT. V was pared by 3 bases and J by 5 bases, with 3 bases of the junction left unmatched. The CDR3 covers 15 residues. The CDR3 region has the DNA TGTGCCAGCAGTGATAAAGCGGGAGGGACCGGGGAGCTGTTTTTT. This codes for CASSDKAGGTGELFF.